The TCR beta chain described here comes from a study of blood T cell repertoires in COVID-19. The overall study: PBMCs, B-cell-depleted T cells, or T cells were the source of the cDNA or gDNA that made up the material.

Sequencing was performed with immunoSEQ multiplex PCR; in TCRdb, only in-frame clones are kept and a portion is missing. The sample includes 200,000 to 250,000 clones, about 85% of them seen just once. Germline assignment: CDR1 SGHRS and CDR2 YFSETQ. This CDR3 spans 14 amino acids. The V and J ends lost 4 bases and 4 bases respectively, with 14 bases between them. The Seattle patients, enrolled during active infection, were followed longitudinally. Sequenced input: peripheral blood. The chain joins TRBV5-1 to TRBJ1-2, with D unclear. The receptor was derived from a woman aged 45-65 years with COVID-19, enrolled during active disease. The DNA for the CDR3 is TGCGCCAGCAGCCCCCTAGAAAGTAGCTATGGCTACACCTTC. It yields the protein CASSPLESSYGYTF.